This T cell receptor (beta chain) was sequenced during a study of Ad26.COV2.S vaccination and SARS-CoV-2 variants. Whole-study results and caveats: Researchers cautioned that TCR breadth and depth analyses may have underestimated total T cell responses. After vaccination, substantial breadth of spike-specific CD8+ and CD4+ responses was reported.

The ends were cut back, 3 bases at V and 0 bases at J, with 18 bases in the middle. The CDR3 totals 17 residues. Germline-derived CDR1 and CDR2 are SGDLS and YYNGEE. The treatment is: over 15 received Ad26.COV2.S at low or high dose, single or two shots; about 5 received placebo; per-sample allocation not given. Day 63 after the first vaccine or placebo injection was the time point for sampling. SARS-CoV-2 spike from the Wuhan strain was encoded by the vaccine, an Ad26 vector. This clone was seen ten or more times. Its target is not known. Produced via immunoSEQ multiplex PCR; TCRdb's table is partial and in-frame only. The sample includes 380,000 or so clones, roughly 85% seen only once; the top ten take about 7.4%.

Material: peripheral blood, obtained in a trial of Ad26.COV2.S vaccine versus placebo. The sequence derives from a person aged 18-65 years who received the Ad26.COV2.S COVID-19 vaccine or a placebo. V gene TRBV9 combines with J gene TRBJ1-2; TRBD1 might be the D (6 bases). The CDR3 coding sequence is TGTGCCAGCAGCGCCTCTGAGGGGGGACTAGCTAACTATGGCTACACCTTC. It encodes CASSASEGGLANYGYTF.